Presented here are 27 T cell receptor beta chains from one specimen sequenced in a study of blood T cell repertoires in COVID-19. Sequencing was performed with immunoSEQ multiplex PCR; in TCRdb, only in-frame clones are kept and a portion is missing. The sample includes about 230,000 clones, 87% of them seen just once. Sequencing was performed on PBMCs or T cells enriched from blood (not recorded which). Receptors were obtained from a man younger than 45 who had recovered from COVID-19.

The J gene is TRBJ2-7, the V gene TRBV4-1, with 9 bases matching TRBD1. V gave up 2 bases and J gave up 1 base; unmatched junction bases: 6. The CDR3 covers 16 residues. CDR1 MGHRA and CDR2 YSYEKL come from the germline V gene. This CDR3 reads CASSQTTGGWSYEQYF. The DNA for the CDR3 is TGCGCCAGCAGCCAAACCACAGGGGGCTGGTCCTACGAGCAGTACTTC.

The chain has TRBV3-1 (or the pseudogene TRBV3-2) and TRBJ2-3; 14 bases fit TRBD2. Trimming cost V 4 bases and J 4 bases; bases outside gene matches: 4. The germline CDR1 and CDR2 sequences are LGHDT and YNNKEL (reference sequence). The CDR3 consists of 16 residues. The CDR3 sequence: CASSRTSGRSADTQYF. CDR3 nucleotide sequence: TGTGCCAGCAGCCGGACTAGCGGGAGGTCGGCAGATACGCAGTATTTT.

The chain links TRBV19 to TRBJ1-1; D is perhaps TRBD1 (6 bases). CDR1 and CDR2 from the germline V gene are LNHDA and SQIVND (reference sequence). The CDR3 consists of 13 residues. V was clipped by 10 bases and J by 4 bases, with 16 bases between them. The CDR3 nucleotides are TGTGCCACTCAGGGGAGGGGTAGCACTGAAGCTTTCTTT. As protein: CATQGRGSTEAFF.

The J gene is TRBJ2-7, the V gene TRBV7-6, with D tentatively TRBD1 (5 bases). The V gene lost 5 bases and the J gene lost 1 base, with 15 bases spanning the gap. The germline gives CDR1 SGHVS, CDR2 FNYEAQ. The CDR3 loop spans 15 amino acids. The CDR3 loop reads CASSPTTGPSYEQYF. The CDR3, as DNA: TGTGCCAGCAGCCCTACAACAGGTCCGTCCTACGAGCAGTACTTC.

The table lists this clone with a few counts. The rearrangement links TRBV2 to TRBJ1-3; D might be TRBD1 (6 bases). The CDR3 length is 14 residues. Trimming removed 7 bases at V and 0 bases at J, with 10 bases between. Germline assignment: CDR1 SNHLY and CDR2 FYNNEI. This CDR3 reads CASKQGSSGNTIYF. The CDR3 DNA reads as TGTGCCAGCAAGCAGGGGAGCTCTGGAAACACCATATATTTT.

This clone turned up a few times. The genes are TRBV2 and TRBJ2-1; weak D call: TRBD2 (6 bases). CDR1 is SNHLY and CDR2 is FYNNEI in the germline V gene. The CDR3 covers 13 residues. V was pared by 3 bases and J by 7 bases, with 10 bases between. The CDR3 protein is CASSEDYSNEQFF. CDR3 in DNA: TGTGCCAGCAGTGAGGACTATTCAAATGAGCAGTTCTTC.

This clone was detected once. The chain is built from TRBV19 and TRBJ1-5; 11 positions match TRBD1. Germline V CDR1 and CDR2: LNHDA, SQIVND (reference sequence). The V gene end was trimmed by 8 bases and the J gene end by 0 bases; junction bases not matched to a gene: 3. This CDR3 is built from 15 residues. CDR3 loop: CASLDRGHSNQPQHF. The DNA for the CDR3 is TGTGCCAGTCTGGACAGGGGGCATAGCAATCAGCCCCAGCATTTT.

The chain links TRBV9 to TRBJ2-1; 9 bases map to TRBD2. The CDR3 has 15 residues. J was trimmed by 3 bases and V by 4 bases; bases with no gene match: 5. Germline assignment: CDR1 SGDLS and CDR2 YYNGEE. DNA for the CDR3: TGTGCCAGCAGCCCTGGGACTAGCAGCTACAATGAGCAGTTCTTC. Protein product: CASSPGTSSYNEQFF.

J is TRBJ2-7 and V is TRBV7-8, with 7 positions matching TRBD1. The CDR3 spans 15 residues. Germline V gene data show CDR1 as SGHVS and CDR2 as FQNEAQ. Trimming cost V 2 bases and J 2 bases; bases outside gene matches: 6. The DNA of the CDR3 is TGTGCCAGCAGCTTATTGGAACAGGGGACCTACGAGCAGTACTTC. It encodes CASSLLEQGTYEQYF.

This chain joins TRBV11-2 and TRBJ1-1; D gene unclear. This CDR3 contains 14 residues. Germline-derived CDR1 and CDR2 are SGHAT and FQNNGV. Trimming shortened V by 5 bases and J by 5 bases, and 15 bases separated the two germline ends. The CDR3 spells CASSPFAGRTEAFF. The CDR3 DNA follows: TGTGCCAGCAGCCCCTTCGCGGGGAGGACTGAAGCTTTCTTT. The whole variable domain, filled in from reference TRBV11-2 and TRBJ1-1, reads EAGVAQSPRYKIIEKRQSVAFWCNPISGHATLYWYQQILGQGPKLLIQFQNNGVVDDSQLPKDRFSAERLKGVDSTLKIQPAKLEDSAVYLCASSPFAGRTEAFFGQGTRLTVV.

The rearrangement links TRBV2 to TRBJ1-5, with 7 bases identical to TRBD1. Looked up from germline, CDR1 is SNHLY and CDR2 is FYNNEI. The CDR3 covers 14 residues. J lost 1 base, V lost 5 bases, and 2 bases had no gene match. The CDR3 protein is CASSPTGSNQPQHF. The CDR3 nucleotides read TGTGCCAGCAGTCCGACAGGGAGCAATCAGCCCCAGCATTTT.

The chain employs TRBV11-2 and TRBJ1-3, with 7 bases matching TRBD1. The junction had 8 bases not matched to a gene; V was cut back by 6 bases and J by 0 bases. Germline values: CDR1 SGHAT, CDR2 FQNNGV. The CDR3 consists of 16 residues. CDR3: CASRRPGQSSGNTIYF. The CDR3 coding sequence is TGTGCCAGCAGGCGTCCGGGACAGAGCTCTGGAAACACCATATATTTT.

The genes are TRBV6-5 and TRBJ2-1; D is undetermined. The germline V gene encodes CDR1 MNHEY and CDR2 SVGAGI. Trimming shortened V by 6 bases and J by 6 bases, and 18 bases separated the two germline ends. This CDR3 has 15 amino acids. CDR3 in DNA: TGTGCCAGCAGCCCGCAGGTTCTCCGAACCAATGAGCAGTTCTTC. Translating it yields CASSPQVLRTNEQFF.

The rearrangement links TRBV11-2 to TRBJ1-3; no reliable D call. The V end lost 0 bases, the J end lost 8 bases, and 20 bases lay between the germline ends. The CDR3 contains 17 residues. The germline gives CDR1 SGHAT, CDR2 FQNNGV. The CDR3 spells CASSLDPRKAGLDTIYF. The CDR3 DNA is TGTGCCAGCAGCTTAGACCCTCGAAAGGCAGGATTAGACACCATATATTTT. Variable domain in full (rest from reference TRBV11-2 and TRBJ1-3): EAGVAQSPRYKIIEKRQSVAFWCNPISGHATLYWYQQILGQGPKLLIQFQNNGVVDDSQLPKDRFSAERLKGVDSTLKIQPAKLEDSAVYLCASSLDPRKAGLDTIYFGEGSWLTVV.

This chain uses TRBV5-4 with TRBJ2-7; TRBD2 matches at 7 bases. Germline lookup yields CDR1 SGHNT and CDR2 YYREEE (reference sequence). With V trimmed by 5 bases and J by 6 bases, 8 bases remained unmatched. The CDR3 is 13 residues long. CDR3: CASSYLASGEQYF. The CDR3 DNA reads TGTGCCAGCAGTTATCTCGCTAGCGGCGAGCAGTACTTC.

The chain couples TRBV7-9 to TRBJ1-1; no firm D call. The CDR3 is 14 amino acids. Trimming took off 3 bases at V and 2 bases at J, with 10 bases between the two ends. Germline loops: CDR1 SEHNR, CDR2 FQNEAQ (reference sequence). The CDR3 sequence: CASSFGTDNTEAFF. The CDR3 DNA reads TGTGCCAGCAGCTTTGGTACAGACAACACTGAAGCTTTCTTT.

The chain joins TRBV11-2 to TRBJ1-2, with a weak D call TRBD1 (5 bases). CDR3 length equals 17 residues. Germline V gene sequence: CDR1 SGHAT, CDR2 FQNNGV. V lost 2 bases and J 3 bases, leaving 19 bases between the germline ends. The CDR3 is CASSLNSSPGPYYGYTF. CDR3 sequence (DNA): TGTGCCAGCAGCTTAAACTCCAGCCCAGGGCCTTACTATGGCTACACCTTC.

The DNA of the CDR3 is TGTGCCAGCAGCCCCGGGACTAGCGGCTCCTACAATGAGCAGTTCTTC. Amino acid sequence: CASSPGTSGSYNEQFF. The V gene is TRBV4-2, the J gene TRBJ2-1, with 11 nucleotides matching TRBD2. There are 16 residues in the CDR3. With V trimmed by 4 bases and J by 0 bases, 2 bases remained unmatched. The V gene's germline CDR1 is LGHNA and CDR2 YNFKEQ.

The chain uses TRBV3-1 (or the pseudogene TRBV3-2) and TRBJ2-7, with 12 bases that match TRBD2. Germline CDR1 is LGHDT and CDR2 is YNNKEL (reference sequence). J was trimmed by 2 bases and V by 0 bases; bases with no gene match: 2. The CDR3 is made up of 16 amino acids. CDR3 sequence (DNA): TGTGCCAGCAGCCAAGAGAGGACTAGCGGGACCTACGAGCAGTACTTC. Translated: CASSQERTSGTYEQYF.

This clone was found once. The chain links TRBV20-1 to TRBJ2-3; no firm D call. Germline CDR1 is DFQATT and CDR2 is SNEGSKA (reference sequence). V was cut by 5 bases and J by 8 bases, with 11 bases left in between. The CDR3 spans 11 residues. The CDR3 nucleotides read TGCAGTGCTGCCCTCACCGGTACGCAGTATTTT. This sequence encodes CSAALTGTQYF.

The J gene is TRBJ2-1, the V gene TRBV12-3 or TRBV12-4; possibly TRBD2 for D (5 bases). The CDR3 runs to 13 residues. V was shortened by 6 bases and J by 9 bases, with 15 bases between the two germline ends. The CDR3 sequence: CASSLTSTGEQFF. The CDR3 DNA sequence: TGTGCCAGCAGCCTAACTAGTACGGGTGAGCAGTTCTTC.

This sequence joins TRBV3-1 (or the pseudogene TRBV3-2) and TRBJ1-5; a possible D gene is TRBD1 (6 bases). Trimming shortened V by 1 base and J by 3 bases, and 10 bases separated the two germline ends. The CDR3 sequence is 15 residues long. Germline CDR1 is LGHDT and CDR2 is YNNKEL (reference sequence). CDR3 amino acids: CASSQADRNNQPQHF. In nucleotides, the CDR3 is TGTGCCAGCAGCCAAGCCGACAGGAACAATCAGCCCCAGCATTTT.

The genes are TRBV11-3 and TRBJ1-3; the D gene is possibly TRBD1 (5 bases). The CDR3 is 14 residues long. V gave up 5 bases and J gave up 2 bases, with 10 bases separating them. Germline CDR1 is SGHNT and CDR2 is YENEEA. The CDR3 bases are TGTGCCAGCAGCCCGGGGGGGACTGGAAACACCATATATTTT. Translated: CASSPGGTGNTIYF.

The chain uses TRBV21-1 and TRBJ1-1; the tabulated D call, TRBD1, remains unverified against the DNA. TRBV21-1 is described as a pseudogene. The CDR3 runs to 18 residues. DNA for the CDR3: TGTGCCAGCAGCAACGTCCAAGGGACAGGAATAATGAACACTGAAGCTTTCTTT. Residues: CASSNVQGTGIMNTEAFF.

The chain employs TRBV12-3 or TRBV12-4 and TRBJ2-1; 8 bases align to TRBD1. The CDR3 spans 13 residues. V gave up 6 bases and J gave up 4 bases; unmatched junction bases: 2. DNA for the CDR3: TGTGCCAGCAGACGGACAGGGTACAATGAGCAGTTCTTC. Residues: CASRRTGYNEQFF.

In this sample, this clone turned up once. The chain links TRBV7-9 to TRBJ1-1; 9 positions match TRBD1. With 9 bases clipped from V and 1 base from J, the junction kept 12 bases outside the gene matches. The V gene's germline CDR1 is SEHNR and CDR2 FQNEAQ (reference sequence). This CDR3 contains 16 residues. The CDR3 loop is CASSWTGEVQNTEAFF. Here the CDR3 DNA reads TGTGCCAGTTCCTGGACAGGGGAGGTTCAGAACACTGAAGCTTTCTTT.

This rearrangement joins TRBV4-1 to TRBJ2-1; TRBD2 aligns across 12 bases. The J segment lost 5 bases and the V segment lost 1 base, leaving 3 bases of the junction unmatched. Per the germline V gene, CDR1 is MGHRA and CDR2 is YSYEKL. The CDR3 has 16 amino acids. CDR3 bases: TGCGCCAGCAGCCAAGTGCTAGCGGGAGGGAACAATGAGCAGTTCTTC. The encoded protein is CASSQVLAGGNNEQFF.